The 11 T cell receptor beta chains presented below share a single source sample, sequenced in a study of blood T cell repertoires in COVID-19. Only in-frame clones appear in the TCRdb table, and some are missing; sequencing was by immunoSEQ multiplex PCR. The sample lists 90,000 or so clones, more than 75% occurring once. Sequenced: peripheral blood. The receptors stem from a human donor in a cohort sampled during active COVID-19.

J is TRBJ2-3 and V is TRBV7-9; 8 bases match TRBD2. The V and J ends lost 11 bases and 3 bases, in that order; junction bases with no gene match: 10. The CDR3 runs 14 residues. The V gene's germline CDR1 is SEHNR and CDR2 FQNEAQ (reference sequence). As DNA, the CDR3 is TGTGCCGCGGGGGGCCATTTAGGGACAGATACGCAGTATTTT. It yields the protein CAAGGHLGTDTQYF.

This clone is a singleton in its sample. The V and J genes are TRBV7-3 and TRBJ2-3, with TRBD2 identical over 8 bases. J lost 4 bases, V lost 1 base, and 10 bases had no gene match. CDR1 is SGHTA, CDR2 FQGTGA, per germline. The CDR3 totals 17 residues. Written as DNA, the CDR3 is TGTGCCAGCAGCTTAAGATTCCGGGGGGGCGGCCCAGATACGCAGTATTTT. Protein product: CASSLRFRGGGPDTQYF.

The rearrangement joins TRBV6-1 to TRBJ1-2; 7 bases are a match to TRBD1. The length of the CDR3 is 16 residues. With V trimmed by 3 bases and J by 0 bases, 7 bases remained unmatched. CDR1 is MNHNS and CDR2 is SASEGT in the germline V gene. In nucleotides, the CDR3 is TGTGCCAGCAGTGAGGATGACAGGGCGCCTAACTATGGCTACACCTTC. Residues: CASSEDDRAPNYGYTF.

This clone has just one count. Here the CDR3 DNA reads TGTGCCAGCAGCGTAGCTAATGGTGGGCACGGGGAGCTGTTTTTT. Its protein product is CASSVANGGHGELFF. The J gene is TRBJ2-2, the V gene TRBV9; D gene uncertain. This CDR3 region has 15 residues. Germline CDR1 and CDR2: SGDLS and YYNGEE. Trimming removed 0 bases at V and 7 bases at J, with 13 bases between.

The V call is TRBV27, the J call TRBJ2-5; 7 bases are shared with TRBD2. CDR3 size: 14 residues. CDR1 and CDR2 from the germline V gene are MNHEY and SMNVEV (reference sequence). V shed 7 bases, J shed 5 bases, and the junction held 10 bases outside the gene matches. The CDR3 loop reads CASNRGGGGETQYF. Here the CDR3 DNA reads TGTGCCAGCAATCGCGGCGGGGGTGGGGAGACCCAGTACTTC.

This rearrangement joins TRBV4-2 to TRBJ1-1; D possibly corresponds to TRBD1 (5 bases). V lost 0 bases to trimming and J lost 0 bases, with 11 bases between them. Germline V gives CDR1 LGHNA, CDR2 YNFKEQ. This CDR3 has 16 amino acids. In DNA, the CDR3 is TGTGCCAGCAGCCAAGATCTAAGCAGGGTGAACACTGAAGCTTTCTTT. Amino acids: CASSQDLSRVNTEAFF.

The V gene is TRBV28, the J gene TRBJ2-7; TRBD2 aligns across 8 bases. The trim removed 3 bases at V and 6 bases at J, leaving 7 bases unmatched. CDR1 and CDR2 from the germline V gene are MDHEN and SYDVKM. This CDR3 contains 14 residues. The chain's CDR3 is CASSFPGGSLEQYF. DNA for the CDR3: TGTGCCAGCAGTTTCCCGGGGGGGTCGCTCGAGCAGTACTTC.

This clone was recorded once. V gene TRBV6-5 combines with J gene TRBJ1-1; tentative D call: TRBD1 (6 bases). V was shortened by 0 bases and J by 7 bases, with 15 bases between the two germline ends. Germline V gene sequence: CDR1 MNHEY, CDR2 SVGAGI. The CDR3 covers 15 residues. The CDR3 is CASSYSIAGQGEAFF. As DNA, the CDR3 is TGTGCCAGCAGTTACTCCATAGCGGGACAAGGTGAAGCTTTCTTT.

In DNA, the CDR3 is TGCGCCAGCAGTAGCGGGGGGGACACCGGGGAGCTGTTTTTT. Amino acid sequence: CASSSGGDTGELFF. The chain links TRBV10-2 to TRBJ2-2; 10 bases map to TRBD2. The germline V gene has CDR1 WSHSY and CDR2 SAAADI. Trimming cost V 5 bases and J 3 bases; bases outside gene matches: 0. CDR3 length equals 14 residues.

The chain joins TRBV5-4 to TRBJ1-2; possible D gene TRBD1, 6 bases. Between the trimmed V and J ends, which lost 2 bases and 3 bases, there was a span of 23 bases. From germline, CDR1 is SGHNT and CDR2 YYREEE (reference sequence). The CDR3 has 18 amino acids. CDR3 loop: CASSLRPGGGGSDYGYTF. As DNA, the CDR3 is TGTGCCAGCAGCTTAAGGCCCGGAGGGGGGGGATCCGACTATGGCTACACCTTC.

The J gene is TRBJ2-1, the V gene TRBV6-2 or TRBV6-3, with D hard to call. Between the trimmed V and J ends, which lost 6 bases and 7 bases, there was a span of 10 bases. This CDR3 contains 12 residues. Germline CDR1 and CDR2: MNHEY and SVGEGT. The CDR3 DNA follows: TGTGCCAGCAGCCCTGTGGAGAATGAGCAGTTCTTC. Translating it yields CASSPVENEQFF.